These T cell receptor beta chains were read from a single sample in a study of blood T cell repertoires in COVID-19. Method: immunoSEQ multiplex PCR; TCRdb's copy keeps in-frame clones and lacks some. The table lists around 53,000 clones, 90% of them singletons, with over 3% in the top ten. Sequencing was performed on peripheral blood. The source is a human donor in a cohort sampled during active COVID-19. Each CDR3 is given with its conserved first and last residue. Fields, in order: CDR3 DNA, CDR3 protein, J gene, clone size, D gene, V gene. D genes are given only for firm matches. Some rows mark clone size as missing; the rest say once, few, many or name a class of expanded clone.

TGTGCCAGCAGCCAACCGGGACAGAGGTTTAATTCACCCCTCCACTTT | CASSQPGQRFNSPLHF | TRBJ1-6 | - | TRBD1 | TRBV28
TGTGCCAGTAGTAACAGCTATAATTCACCCCTCCACTTT | CASSNSYNSPLHF | TRBJ1-6 | - | - | TRBV19
TGCAGAAGTTTCCTCAGGGACACCGGGGAGCTGTTTTTT | CRSFLRDTGELFF | TRBJ2-2 | - | - | TRBV29-1
TGTGCCTGGAAACTGTTTAACTATGGCTACACCTTC | CAWKLFNYGYTF | TRBJ1-2 | - | - | TRBV30
TGTGCCAGCAGTGGTTCTGGGAGCGCGGGAGACTTTCGGAATGAGCAGTTCTTC | CASSGSGSAGDFRNEQFF | TRBJ2-1 | - | TRBD2 | TRBV25-1
TGTGCCAGCAGCTTATCTTCAGATACGCAGTATTTT | CASSLSSDTQYF | TRBJ2-3 | once | - | TRBV11-2
TGTGCCAGCAGTCTTAACACCGGGGAGCTGTTTTTT | CASSLNTGELFF | TRBJ2-2 | once | - | TRBV12-3/TRBV12-4
TGCGCCAGCAGCCAAGGCCAAGTGACAGGGCCCAACACCGGGGAGCTGTTTTTT | CASSQGQVTGPNTGELFF | TRBJ2-2 | - | TRBD1 | TRBV4-3
TGTGCCAGCAGTCTCCGAGGGGGCGCTTATGGCTACACCTTC | CASSLRGGAYGYTF | TRBJ1-2 | - | TRBD1 | TRBV5-6
TGTGCCCCGCCAGTCGTAAGCGATAGGGGGAATGAGCAGTTCTTC | CAPPVVSDRGNEQFF | TRBJ2-1 | - | - | TRBV21-1
TGTGCCAGCAGCTTTGAGACAGCAAGGGCAGGATATGGCTACACCTTC | CASSFETARAGYGYTF | TRBJ1-2 | - | - | TRBV5-4
TGTGCCAGCAGTGGCGACAGTGTTTACAATGAGCAGTTCTTC | CASSGDSVYNEQFF | TRBJ2-1 | - | - | TRBV28
TGTGCCACCAGCAAAATTAGCGGGGGGCGCAACAATGAGCAGTTCTTC | CATSKISGGRNNEQFF | TRBJ2-1 | - | TRBD2 | TRBV15
TGTGCCACCGAGGGCGGGCAACAGAACACTGAAGCTTTCTTT | CATEGGQQNTEAFF | TRBJ1-1 | - | - | TRBV10-3
TGTGCTAGCAGCTTAGGCGGGAGCGTTCAAGAGACCCAGTACTTC | CASSLGGSVQETQYF | TRBJ2-5 | - | TRBD2 | TRBV7-7
TGTGCCAGCGGTGGACAGGGGGCTTACACCGGGGAGCTGTTTTTT | CASGGQGAYTGELFF | TRBJ2-2 | few | TRBD1 | TRBV25-1
TGTGCCAGCAGCCCGAGCCCGGGGACAGCAGTCAGATCTGGGGCCAACGTCCTGACTTTC | CASSPSPGTAVRSGANVLTF | TRBJ2-6 | - | TRBD1 | TRBV7-3
TGTGCCAGCAACCCCCGACAGAAGGGCTATGGCTACACCTTC | CASNPRQKGYGYTF | TRBJ1-2 | - | - | TRBV2
TGCGCCAGCAGCCAACGGACAGCTCGCAACTATGGCTACACCTTC | CASSQRTARNYGYTF | TRBJ1-2 | - | - | TRBV4-3
TGTGCCAGCAGTTTATCTGCCCCTCCCCGGCTCATAGCGGACCAAGAGACCCAGTACTTC | CASSLSAPPRLIADQETQYF | TRBJ2-5 | - | - | TRBV28
TGTGCCAGCAGCTCTAACACCGGGACACCCAGCAGGGATACGCAGTATTTT | CASSSNTGTPSRDTQYF | TRBJ2-3 | - | - | TRBV7-3
TGTGCCAGCAGCCAAACGACAGGGTACGAGCAGTACTTC | CASSQTTGYEQYF | TRBJ2-7 | - | TRBD1 | TRBV4-2
TGTGCCAGCAGCGTGGACAGGGGTGGTCGGAATGAGCAGTTCTTC | CASSVDRGGRNEQFF | TRBJ2-1 | - | TRBD1 | TRBV5-4
TGTGCCAGCAGTCAGATGAACACCGGGGAGCTGTTTTTT | CASSQMNTGELFF | TRBJ2-2 | - | - | TRBV28
TGTGCCAGCAGCCCGACAGGGGGCGACTATGGCTACACCTTC | CASSPTGGDYGYTF | TRBJ1-2 | - | TRBD1 | TRBV6-5
TGTGCCAGCAGCCATCCCCTCTCGGGCAGGGCACTCCTTAACTATGGCTACACCTTC | CASSHPLSGRALLNYGYTF | TRBJ1-2 | - | - | TRBV4-2
TGTGCCAGCAGCTTGCGGCAAACTAATGAAAAACTGTTTTTT | CASSLRQTNEKLFF | TRBJ1-4 | few | - | TRBV7-9
TGCGCCAGCAGTCTAAGACCACAGGGCAGCCATGGCTACACCTTC | CASSLRPQGSHGYTF | TRBJ1-2 | - | - | TRBV4-1
TGTGCCAGCAGCTTAGGAACAGGGGGGGCCCAGCATTTT | CASSLGTGGAQHF | TRBJ1-5 | - | TRBD1 | TRBV7-9
TGTGCCAGCAGCTCCGCGGGGGATGGGACCCAGTACTTC | CASSSAGDGTQYF | TRBJ2-5 | - | TRBD2 | TRBV5-5
TGCGCCAGCAGCTTGGACGGACAGGGGGCAGCTTTTGGAAACACCATATATTTT | CASSLDGQGAAFGNTIYF | TRBJ1-3 | - | TRBD1 | TRBV5-1
TGTGCCACAGGACAGGCAGCCTACGAGCAGTACTTC | CATGQAAYEQYF | TRBJ2-7 | - | TRBD1 | TRBV28
TGTGCCAGCACCAACGGAGGCTCTGGGGCCAACGTCCTGACTTTC | CASTNGGSGANVLTF | TRBJ2-6 | once | - | TRBV6-6
TGTGCCTGGAGTGTACCAGGGGGGTTTTATGGCTACACCTTC | CAWSVPGGFYGYTF | TRBJ1-2 | - | TRBD1 | TRBV30
TGTGCCAGCAGCCCTCGTCTCCGGGACAGGTCATATGGCTACACCTTC | CASSPRLRDRSYGYTF | TRBJ1-2 | once | TRBD1 | TRBV7-2
TGTGCCAGCAGTTTATTTATGGGAGGGCCCCCAGATACGCAGTATTTT | CASSLFMGGPPDTQYF | TRBJ2-3 | - | TRBD2 | TRBV27
TGTGCCATCAGTGCCGGGACTAGCGGGGGTGTCGGCACAGATACGCAGTATTTT | CAISAGTSGGVGTDTQYF | TRBJ2-3 | - | TRBD2 | TRBV10-3
TGTGCCAGCAGTGACTTTGAGAGTGGCTACACCTTC | CASSDFESGYTF | TRBJ1-2 | - | - | TRBV25-1
TGCGCCAGCAGCCAAGAAGGGACAGGGCACAATGAGCAGTTCTTC | CASSQEGTGHNEQFF | TRBJ2-1 | once | TRBD1 | TRBV4-3
TGTGCCAGCCGCCTAGAGTACGAGCAGTACTTC | CASRLEYEQYF | TRBJ2-7 | - | - | TRBV6-5
TGTGCCAGCACAAAGCGGGGGACAGATACGCAGTATTTT | CASTKRGTDTQYF | TRBJ2-3 | - | TRBD2 | TRBV6-5
TGTGCCAGCTCACCACGCGGGACAGAGAACACTGAAGCTTTCTTT | CASSPRGTENTEAFF | TRBJ1-1 | - | TRBD1 | TRBV18
TGTGCCAGCAGCTTGGGGGACACTGCCTACGAGCAGTACTTC | CASSLGDTAYEQYF | TRBJ2-7 | - | - | TRBV5-8
TGTGCCAGCAGCGCCTGGACAGATTTGAACACTGAAGCTTTCTTT | CASSAWTDLNTEAFF | TRBJ1-1 | - | - | TRBV5-6
TGTGCCAGCAGCTTCCCCGGGACAGGGGCCCTTTTC | CASSFPGTGALF | TRBJ2-7 | - | TRBD1 | TRBV5-8
TGTGCCATCAGTGAGGGGAGGGACACCTACGAGCAGTACTTC | CAISEGRDTYEQYF | TRBJ2-7 | - | - | TRBV10-3
TGTGCCAGTAGTGCCGCCACAGGGCACAATGAGCAGTTCTTC | CASSAATGHNEQFF | TRBJ2-1 | - | - | TRBV19
TGTGCCAGCAGTCTGACAGGGGAAGAGACCCAGTACTTC | CASSLTGEETQYF | TRBJ2-5 | - | TRBD1 | TRBV5-6
TGTGCCAGCAGTGAAGCGCCAGCGACCGGGGAGCTGTTTTTT | CASSEAPATGELFF | TRBJ2-2 | - | - | TRBV6-1
TGCAGCGCTGGGACTGTCTACAATGAGCAGTTCTTC | CSAGTVYNEQFF | TRBJ2-1 | - | - | TRBV29-1
TGTGCCAGCAGCCGGACAGCGGAGGAGGAAAAACTGTTTTTT | CASSRTAEEEKLFF | TRBJ1-4 | few | - | TRBV7-9
TGTGCCAGCAGTGTTGGGACTCTCAATCAGCCCCAGCATTTT | CASSVGTLNQPQHF | TRBJ1-5 | - | - | TRBV28
TGTGCCAGCAGCGCAGGGGGTCCTTCCTACGAGCAGTACTTC | CASSAGGPSYEQYF | TRBJ2-7 | - | TRBD1 | TRBV9